This TCR beta chain originates from a study of blood T cell repertoires in COVID-19. Study summary: The origin of the acute and convalescent COVID-19 samples was the United States, Italy and Spain.

Participants were aged about 18 to 100 years from more than 20 US areas. Allocation to cohorts depended on clinical history reported by the participants. Trimming cost V 6 bases and J 5 bases; bases outside gene matches: 7. The CDR3 runs to 16 residues. From germline, CDR1 is SGHNT and CDR2 YENEEA. Per the original data handling: Amplifying reference gene primers gave estimates of nucleated cell counts. Method: immunoSEQ multiplex PCR; TCRdb's copy keeps in-frame clones and lacks some. Clone size and the V and J calls come from that table; the DNA yielded D and trimming. The repertoire includes hundreds of thousands of clones, 90% of them detected once, and roughly 2.6% sits in the top ten.

V gene TRBV11-3 combines with J gene TRBJ2-1; 13 bases are a match to TRBD2. The specimen sequenced was PBMCs or T cells enriched from blood (not recorded which). The clonotype comes from a man aged 55 to 70 who had recovered from COVID-19. Here the CDR3 reads CASRTGTSGTNNEQFF. As DNA, the CDR3 is TGTGCCAGCAGGACCGGGACTAGCGGGACCAACAATGAGCAGTTCTTC.